Listed below are T cell receptor beta chains from one sample, sequenced in a study of T-cell reconstitution after alpha-beta-depleted transplantation in children. TCRdb used MiXCR to reprocess the PCR reads, holding one entry per CDR3 protein. Of some 290,000 distinct CDR3 sequences in the sample, nearly 10% were seen once. The input for sequencing was PBMCs from the stem cell graft donor, taken from the stem cell graft. The source is a human donor who donated a stem cell graft to a child with SCID. CDR3s include the opening cysteine and the closing phenylalanine or tryptophan. A D gene is named only where the DNA matches it firmly. Only some rows state a clone size, as once, few, many or a class for expanded clones.

D: .
size: many
J: TRBJ2-1
V: TRBV4-1
CDR3: CASSHTGFEQFF
DNA: TGCGCCAGCAGCCACACAGGGTTTGAGCAGTTCTTC

D: TRBD2
size: many
J: TRBJ2-2
V: TRBV12-3/TRBV12-4
CDR3: CASSPAGDGGGELFF
DNA: TGTGCCAGCAGTCCTGCGGGGGACGGGGGCGGGGAGCTGTTTTTT

D: TRBD2
size: .
J: TRBJ2-1
V: TRBV5-1
CDR3: CASSPPGAGGRNEQFF
DNA: TGCGCCAGCAGCCCCCCCGGCGCGGGGGGGCGTAATGAGCAGTTCTTC

D: .
size: .
J: TRBJ2-3
V: TRBV7-7
CDR3: CTTDTQYF
DNA: TGTACGACAGATACGCAGTATTTT

D: TRBD1
size: .
J: TRBJ1-5
V: TRBV10-3
CDR3: CAISEDVGTANSNQPQHF
DNA: TGTGCCATCAGTGAGGACGTTGGGACAGCTAATAGCAATCAGCCCCAGCATTTT

D: .
size: .
J: TRBJ1-6
V: TRBV12-3/TRBV12-4
CDR3: CASPALEFLGAYNSPLHF
DNA: TGTGCCAGCCCTGCCCTCGAGTTCCTTGGCGCCTATAATTCACCCCTCCACTTT

D: .
size: .
J: TRBJ2-5
V: TRBV20-1
CDR3: CSAGQWETQYF
DNA: TGCAGTGCCGGACAGTGGGAGACCCAGTACTTC

D: .
size: few
J: TRBJ1-6
V: TRBV3-1
CDR3: CASSRTDNSPLHF
DNA: TGTGCCAGCAGCCGGACAGATAATTCACCCCTCCACTTT

D: TRBD1
size: many
J: TRBJ2-5
V: TRBV10-3
CDR3: CAIRPQGEETQYF
DNA: TGTGCCATCAGACCTCAGGGGGAAGAGACCCAGTACTTC

D: .
size: .
J: TRBJ2-7
V: TRBV3-1
CDR3: CASSRGPTGEQYF
DNA: TGTGCCAGCAGCCGTGGACCCACCGGGGAGCAGTACTTC

D: .
size: .
J: TRBJ2-2
V: TRBV7-9
CDR3: CASSPSYTGELFF
DNA: TGTGCCAGCAGCCCTAGCTACACCGGGGAGCTGTTTTTT

D: .
size: .
J: TRBJ2-3
V: TRBV5-5
CDR3: CASSLIASRGTSTDTQYF
DNA: TGTGCCAGCAGCTTAATCGCATCTCGCGGCACTAGCACAGATACGCAGTATTTT

D: TRBD1
size: .
J: TRBJ1-2
V: TRBV9
CDR3: CASSVATGAYGYTF
DNA: TGTGCCAGCAGCGTAGCGACAGGGGCCTATGGCTACACCTTC

D: .
size: .
J: TRBJ2-7
V: TRBV6-5
CDR3: CASSYGPKKVYEQYF
DNA: TGTGCCAGCAGTTACGGCCCCAAGAAGGTCTACGAGCAGTACTTC

D: TRBD1
size: few
J: TRBJ2-7
V: TRBV5-1
CDR3: CASSSEGGRYEQYF
DNA: TGCGCCAGCAGCAGTGAAGGGGGCCGTTACGAGCAGTACTTC

D: .
size: .
J: TRBJ2-3
V: TRBV20-1
CDR3: CSFFGGTSTDTQYF
DNA: TGCAGCTTCTTTGGGGGGACTAGCACAGATACGCAGTATTTT

D: TRBD1
size: .
J: TRBJ2-7
V: TRBV10-3
CDR3: CAIWDRGPYEQYF
DNA: TGTGCCATCTGGGACAGGGGGCCCTACGAGCAGTACTTC

D: TRBD1
size: few
J: TRBJ2-3
V: TRBV2
CDR3: CASSEGTGEGTDTQYF
DNA: TGTGCCAGCAGTGAGGGGACAGGGGAAGGCACAGATACGCAGTATTTT

D: .
size: .
J: TRBJ1-6
V: TRBV5-4
CDR3: CASSLQSSYNSPLHF
DNA: TGTGCCAGCAGCTTACAGAGCTCCTATAATTCACCCCTCCACTTT

D: TRBD1
size: .
J: TRBJ1-2
V: TRBV5-6
CDR3: CASSLLQGARGYTF
DNA: TGTGCCAGCAGCCTTTTGCAGGGGGCGCGTGGCTACACCTTC

D: TRBD1
size: .
J: TRBJ2-7
V: TRBV7-2
CDR3: CASSHGQGTYEQYF
DNA: TGTGCCAGCAGCCACGGACAGGGGACCTACGAGCAGTACTTC

D: .
size: few
J: TRBJ1-5
V: TRBV20-1
CDR3: CSATEGGATAQHF
DNA: TGCAGTGCCACCGAGGGGGGTGCTACAGCCCAGCATTTT

D: TRBD2
size: .
J: TRBJ2-3
V: TRBV12-3/TRBV12-4
CDR3: CASRGTSGGPTDTQYF
DNA: TGTGCCAGCAGAGGGACTAGCGGGGGCCCCACAGATACGCAGTATTTT

D: TRBD2
size: .
J: TRBJ2-1
V: TRBV20-1
CDR3: CSAGDPGGGDAPRQFF
DNA: TGCAGTGCTGGGGACCCTGGGGGGGGGGATGCCCCTCGGCAGTTCTTC

D: .
size: many
J: TRBJ2-3
V: TRBV6-5
CDR3: CASSYVVHPGRSDTQYF
DNA: TGTGCCAGCAGTTACGTTGTCCACCCGGGGAGGTCAGATACGCAGTATTTT

D: .
size: .
J: TRBJ1-4
V: TRBV2
CDR3: CASSEGTRATNEKLFF
DNA: TGTGCCAGCAGTGAAGGGACACGTGCAACTAATGAAAAACTGTTTTTT

D: .
size: few
J: TRBJ1-1
V: TRBV12-3/TRBV12-4
CDR3: CASSPSWEAFF
DNA: TGTGCCAGCAGTCCATCCTGGGAAGCTTTCTTT

D: .
size: few
J: TRBJ2-1
V: TRBV20-1
CDR3: CSAPLAGPYNEQFF
DNA: TGCAGTGCTCCCCTTGCGGGGCCTTACAATGAGCAGTTCTTC

D: .
size: few
J: TRBJ2-7
V: TRBV12-3/TRBV12-4
CDR3: CASSLEGRGEQYF
DNA: TGTGCCAGCAGTTTAGAGGGCCGGGGTGAGCAGTACTTC

D: .
size: few
J: TRBJ2-7
V: TRBV5-1
CDR3: CASSLEGTVGYEQYF
DNA: TGCGCCAGCAGCTTGGAAGGGACCGTCGGGTACGAGCAGTACTTC

D: .
size: .
J: TRBJ1-1
V: TRBV3-1
CDR3: CASSSGTYSEAFF
DNA: TGTGCCAGCAGCTCCGGGACCTACTCTGAAGCTTTCTTT

D: .
size: many
J: TRBJ2-1
V: TRBV20-1
CDR3: CSARSGYSYNEQFF
DNA: TGCAGTGCTAGATCGGGGTACTCCTACAATGAGCAGTTCTTC

D: .
size: few
J: TRBJ2-1
V: TRBV13
CDR3: CASSYKPGTINEQFF
DNA: TGTGCCAGCAGCTATAAGCCAGGGACAATCAATGAGCAGTTCTTC

D: .
size: few
J: TRBJ2-7
V: TRBV5-1
CDR3: CASSFRQGEDEQYF
DNA: TGCGCCAGCAGCTTCCGGCAGGGGGAGGACGAGCAGTACTTC

D: .
size: few
J: TRBJ1-5
V: TRBV7-8
CDR3: CASSLDSADQPQHF
DNA: TGTGCCAGCAGCTTAGACTCAGCCGATCAGCCCCAGCATTTT

D: .
size: many
J: TRBJ2-2
V: TRBV15
CDR3: CATSVGAKNTGELFF
DNA: TGTGCCACCAGCGTCGGGGCGAAAAACACCGGGGAGCTGTTTTTT

D: .
size: .
J: TRBJ1-1
V: TRBV6-1
CDR3: CASSPAGVITEAFF
DNA: TGTGCCAGCTCCCCGGCAGGGGTTATCACTGAAGCTTTCTTT

D: .
size: .
J: TRBJ1-5
V: TRBV7-2
CDR3: CASSFYTPNQPQHF
DNA: TGTGCCAGCAGCTTCTACACTCCCAATCAGCCCCAGCATTTT

D: TRBD1
size: .
J: TRBJ1-1
V: TRBV7-3
CDR3: CASSLFARGSEAFF
DNA: TGTGCCAGCAGCTTATTCGCCAGGGGGTCGGAAGCTTTCTTT

D: .
size: .
J: TRBJ2-7
V: TRBV29-1
CDR3: CSVAARGPYEQYF
DNA: TGCAGCGTTGCCGCCCGAGGGCCCTACGAGCAGTACTTC

D: .
size: many
J: TRBJ1-2
V: TRBV6-1
CDR3: CASSDGNYGGYTF
DNA: TGTGCCAGCAGTGATGGTAACTATGGTGGCTACACCTTC

D: TRBD2
size: many
J: TRBJ2-3
V: TRBV12-3/TRBV12-4
CDR3: CASNPTSGGVVTQYF
DNA: TGTGCCAGCAACCCGACTAGCGGGGGGGTGGTTACGCAGTATTTT

D: TRBD2
size: many
J: TRBJ2-5
V: TRBV29-1
CDR3: CSVGLAGGRETQYF
DNA: TGCAGCGTAGGACTAGCGGGGGGGCGAGAGACCCAGTACTTC

D: .
size: few
J: TRBJ2-5
V: TRBV2
CDR3: CASSRLDNHNHF
DNA: TGTGCCAGCAGCCGTTTAGACAATCATAACCACTTC

D: TRBD1
size: .
J: TRBJ2-5
V: TRBV19
CDR3: CASSNRGTLETQYF
DNA: TGTGCCAGTAGTAACAGGGGAACTCTGGAGACCCAGTACTTC

D: .
size: few
J: TRBJ2-5
V: TRBV3-1
CDR3: CASSQEAGQTHQETQYF
DNA: TGTGCCAGCAGCCAAGAGGCCGGACAGACCCACCAAGAGACCCAGTACTTC

D: TRBD1
size: .
J: TRBJ2-7
V: TRBV6-5
CDR3: CASSYSGQGPYEQYF
DNA: TGTGCCAGCAGTTACTCGGGACAGGGTCCCTACGAGCAGTACTTC